Listed below are T cell receptor beta chains from one sample, sequenced in a study of Graves' ophthalmopathy and Graves' hyperthyroidism. TCRdb independently ran MiXCR on the multiplex PCR reads; one entry per CDR3 protein. The sample yields hundreds of thousands of distinct CDR3 sequences, roughly 20% seen once. Sequencing was carried out using peripheral blood. All receptors come from a woman aged 18-29 years with stable Graves' hyperthyroidism. Each CDR3 is given with its conserved first and last residue. The order of the fields is D gene, V gene, clone size, J gene, CDR3 DNA, CDR3 protein. D genes are given only for firm matches. A clone size is listed for some rows: how often the clone was seen (once, few, many), or a class if it is expanded.

d_gene: TRBD1; v_gene: TRBV12-3/TRBV12-4; abundance: many; j_gene: TRBJ2-2; CDR3nt: TGTGCCAGCAGCATGACAGGGGGTTTCGGGGAGCTGTTTTTT; CDR3aa: CASSMTGGFGELFF
d_gene: -; v_gene: TRBV6-5; abundance: many; j_gene: TRBJ2-7; CDR3nt: TGTGCCAGCAGTTACGGTCTAGCATTCAACGAGCAGTACTTC; CDR3aa: CASSYGLAFNEQYF
d_gene: -; v_gene: TRBV7-3; abundance: many; j_gene: TRBJ1-1; CDR3nt: TGTGCCAGCAGCTTAACTACGAACACTGAAGCTTTCTTT; CDR3aa: CASSLTTNTEAFF
d_gene: -; v_gene: TRBV5-1; abundance: many; j_gene: TRBJ2-5; CDR3nt: TGCGCCAGCAGCACCCACGGCGTGCCTGCTCAAGAGACCCAGTACTTC; CDR3aa: CASSTHGVPAQETQYF
d_gene: TRBD1; v_gene: TRBV9; abundance: many; j_gene: TRBJ1-2; CDR3nt: TGTGCCAGCAGCGTAGGGAACAGGGGATACTATGGCTACACCTTC; CDR3aa: CASSVGNRGYYGYTF
d_gene: -; v_gene: TRBV10-1; abundance: -; j_gene: TRBJ2-7; CDR3nt: TGCGCCAGCAGTTCGGACATTTCCTACGAGCAGTACTTC; CDR3aa: CASSSDISYEQYF
d_gene: TRBD2; v_gene: TRBV4-3; abundance: -; j_gene: TRBJ2-7; CDR3nt: TGCGCCAGCAGCCGACGACCAGCGGGACCCTACGAGCAGTACTTC; CDR3aa: CASSRRPAGPYEQYF
d_gene: -; v_gene: TRBV5-1; abundance: few; j_gene: TRBJ2-7; CDR3nt: TGCGCCAGCCGGGAGCTTCCGGGACAGACCTACGAGCAGTACTTC; CDR3aa: CASRELPGQTYEQYF
d_gene: TRBD1; v_gene: TRBV30; abundance: many; j_gene: TRBJ2-7; CDR3nt: TGTGCCTGGAGTGTCGGGGACAGGGACGCCTACGAGCAGTACTTC; CDR3aa: CAWSVGDRDAYEQYF
d_gene: -; v_gene: TRBV20-1; abundance: many; j_gene: TRBJ2-7; CDR3nt: TGCAGTGCTACGCCGGGACACGAGATTTCCTACGAGCAGTACTTC; CDR3aa: CSATPGHEISYEQYF
d_gene: -; v_gene: TRBV7-2; abundance: many; j_gene: TRBJ1-3; CDR3nt: TGTGCCAGCAGCATCGGGTGGTCTGGAAACACCATATATTTT; CDR3aa: CASSIGWSGNTIYF
d_gene: -; v_gene: TRBV15; abundance: -; j_gene: TRBJ2-2; CDR3nt: TGTGCCACCAGCAGAGATCCCCGGGACGAACGGGGCGGGGATCTGTTTTTT; CDR3aa: CATSRDPRDERGGDLFF
d_gene: -; v_gene: TRBV12-3/TRBV12-4; abundance: many; j_gene: TRBJ1-1; CDR3nt: TGTGCCAGCAGCCCTTGGAACACTGAAGCTTTCTTT; CDR3aa: CASSPWNTEAFF
d_gene: -; v_gene: TRBV6-1; abundance: many; j_gene: TRBJ1-1; CDR3nt: TGTGCCAGCACCCCACCGTGGGGAACTGAAGCTTTCTTT; CDR3aa: CASTPPWGTEAFF
d_gene: -; v_gene: TRBV12-3/TRBV12-4; abundance: many; j_gene: TRBJ1-2; CDR3nt: TGTGCCAGCAGTTTAGGCGGTCGGGCACGCGATGGCTACACCTTC; CDR3aa: CASSLGGRARDGYTF
d_gene: -; v_gene: TRBV7-2; abundance: -; j_gene: TRBJ1-2; CDR3nt: TGTGCCAGCAGCCCGGGGTTGAATAACTATGGCTACACCTTC; CDR3aa: CASSPGLNNYGYTF
d_gene: TRBD2; v_gene: TRBV6-1; abundance: many; j_gene: TRBJ2-5; CDR3nt: TGTGCCACCAAGACTAGCGGTCAAGAGACCCAGTACTTC; CDR3aa: CATKTSGQETQYF
d_gene: TRBD2; v_gene: TRBV7-2; abundance: many; j_gene: TRBJ2-7; CDR3nt: TGTGCCAGCGGCCGACTAGCGGGATTTTACGAGCAGTACTTC; CDR3aa: CASGRLAGFYEQYF
d_gene: TRBD1; v_gene: TRBV29-1; abundance: many; j_gene: TRBJ2-7; CDR3nt: TGCAGCGTGGATACCGGGACAGGGTTCTACGAGCAGTACTTC; CDR3aa: CSVDTGTGFYEQYF
d_gene: -; v_gene: TRBV9; abundance: many; j_gene: TRBJ2-7; CDR3nt: TGTGCCAGCAGCCCCTATAGTGGGGACTACGAGCAGTACTTC; CDR3aa: CASSPYSGDYEQYF
d_gene: -; v_gene: TRBV24-1; abundance: many; j_gene: TRBJ1-2; CDR3nt: TGTGCCACCAGTGGATGGAATGAGAACTATGGCTACACCTTC; CDR3aa: CATSGWNENYGYTF
d_gene: -; v_gene: TRBV12-3/TRBV12-4; abundance: many; j_gene: TRBJ1-5; CDR3nt: TGTGCCAGCAGTTTGGCCGGGGGACAGCCCCAGCATTTT; CDR3aa: CASSLAGGQPQHF
d_gene: -; v_gene: TRBV7-2; abundance: many; j_gene: TRBJ2-5; CDR3nt: TGTGCCAGCAGCCCTTCGCGCGGACAGTTGCGGGAGACCCAGTACTTC; CDR3aa: CASSPSRGQLRETQYF
d_gene: TRBD2; v_gene: TRBV6-1; abundance: many; j_gene: TRBJ2-2; CDR3nt: TGTGCCAGCAGATCACTAGCGGGAGAGACCGGGGAGCTGTTTTTT; CDR3aa: CASRSLAGETGELFF
d_gene: TRBD1; v_gene: TRBV12-3/TRBV12-4; abundance: many; j_gene: TRBJ1-2; CDR3nt: TGTGCCAGCACCCCGTCAGGGGGGCGAGGTGGCTACACCTTC; CDR3aa: CASTPSGGRGGYTF
d_gene: TRBD1; v_gene: TRBV7-2; abundance: many; j_gene: TRBJ2-5; CDR3nt: TGTGCCAGCAGCCCGGGACAGTATCTAGAGACCCAGTACTTC; CDR3aa: CASSPGQYLETQYF
d_gene: TRBD1; v_gene: TRBV2; abundance: many; j_gene: TRBJ1-1; CDR3nt: TGTGCCAGCAGCTATACAGGGGGCGCGAACACTGAAGCTTTCTTT; CDR3aa: CASSYTGGANTEAFF
d_gene: -; v_gene: TRBV7-8; abundance: few; j_gene: TRBJ1-5; CDR3nt: TGTGCCAGCAGCTTGATGGGGGATCAGCCCCTGCATTTT; CDR3aa: CASSLMGDQPLHF
d_gene: -; v_gene: TRBV19; abundance: many; j_gene: TRBJ1-5; CDR3nt: TGTGCCAGTAGACGTTTGGGAGATAATCAGCCCCAGCATTTT; CDR3aa: CASRRLGDNQPQHF
d_gene: -; v_gene: TRBV28; abundance: few; j_gene: TRBJ1-6; CDR3nt: TGTGCCAGCAGCCCGCCAGGAGTCGACCATTCACCCCTCCACTTT; CDR3aa: CASSPPGVDHSPLHF
d_gene: TRBD2; v_gene: TRBV15; abundance: many; j_gene: TRBJ2-5; CDR3nt: TGTGCCACCAGCAGAGGCGGGAGGGGTCGAGAGACCCAGTACTTC; CDR3aa: CATSRGGRGRETQYF
d_gene: -; v_gene: TRBV11-2; abundance: many; j_gene: TRBJ2-2; CDR3nt: TGTGCCAGCAGCCCCCAGCTAAACACCGGGGAGCTGTTTTTT; CDR3aa: CASSPQLNTGELFF
d_gene: -; v_gene: TRBV27; abundance: many; j_gene: TRBJ2-5; CDR3nt: TGTGCCAGCAGTTTATCGTGGCTAGCTTACCAAGAGACCCAGTACTTC; CDR3aa: CASSLSWLAYQETQYF
d_gene: -; v_gene: TRBV27; abundance: many; j_gene: TRBJ1-6; CDR3nt: TGTGCCAGCAGTTCTCCTCGGGATTATAATTCACCCCTCCACTTT; CDR3aa: CASSSPRDYNSPLHF
d_gene: -; v_gene: TRBV5-1; abundance: many; j_gene: TRBJ1-1; CDR3nt: TGCGCCAGCAGCTTCTGGGCCGGGGACACTGAAGCTTTCTTT; CDR3aa: CASSFWAGDTEAFF
d_gene: -; v_gene: TRBV7-2; abundance: many; j_gene: TRBJ2-1; CDR3nt: TGTGCCAGCAGCTTACTTCACTCGATTTACAATGAGCAGTTCTTC; CDR3aa: CASSLLHSIYNEQFF
d_gene: -; v_gene: TRBV28; abundance: many; j_gene: TRBJ2-7; CDR3nt: TGTGCCAGCAGTCCCGGGGACGTACCCTACGAGCAGTACTTC; CDR3aa: CASSPGDVPYEQYF
d_gene: TRBD2; v_gene: TRBV4-3; abundance: -; j_gene: TRBJ2-7; CDR3nt: TGCGCCAGCAGCCAAGTGCCCCCGACTAGCGGGAGGGCGGACGAGCAGTACTTC; CDR3aa: CASSQVPPTSGRADEQYF
d_gene: -; v_gene: TRBV30; abundance: many; j_gene: TRBJ2-5; CDR3nt: TGTGCCTGGAGTGTATTTCGGGAGACCCAGTACTTC; CDR3aa: CAWSVFRETQYF
d_gene: -; v_gene: TRBV20-1; abundance: many; j_gene: TRBJ2-7; CDR3nt: TGCAGTGCCGAAGTAGGGGGGTACGAGCAGTACTTC; CDR3aa: CSAEVGGYEQYF
d_gene: -; v_gene: TRBV7-2; abundance: many; j_gene: TRBJ1-2; CDR3nt: TGTGCCAGCAGCTTATGGGACAAGGAGGGCTACACCTTC; CDR3aa: CASSLWDKEGYTF
d_gene: -; v_gene: TRBV7-2; abundance: -; j_gene: TRBJ2-5; CDR3nt: TGTGCCAGCAGCTTAGCGCTGGGTGGACATACGGAGACCCAGTACTTC; CDR3aa: CASSLALGGHTETQYF
d_gene: TRBD1; v_gene: TRBV27; abundance: many; j_gene: TRBJ2-7; CDR3nt: TGTGCCAGCAGTTATGGGACAGGGGCGCCCTCCTACGAGCAGTACTTC; CDR3aa: CASSYGTGAPSYEQYF
d_gene: -; v_gene: TRBV9; abundance: many; j_gene: TRBJ2-7; CDR3nt: TGTGCCAGCAGCGTCAACCCAGACAGGAGAAGTGCCTACGAGCAGTACTTC; CDR3aa: CASSVNPDRRSAYEQYF
d_gene: -; v_gene: TRBV6-5; abundance: -; j_gene: TRBJ2-7; CDR3nt: TGTGCCAGCAGTCACTCGCCCTACGGGGGCGAGCAGTACTTC; CDR3aa: CASSHSPYGGEQYF
d_gene: TRBD1; v_gene: TRBV20-1; abundance: many; j_gene: TRBJ2-5; CDR3nt: TGCAGTGCTAATAGTGGGGACAGGGAGCAAGAGACCCAGTACTTC; CDR3aa: CSANSGDREQETQYF
d_gene: TRBD1; v_gene: TRBV29-1; abundance: many; j_gene: TRBJ2-7; CDR3nt: TGCAGCGTTGGACAGGGACCCTACTACGAGCAGTACTTC; CDR3aa: CSVGQGPYYEQYF
d_gene: -; v_gene: TRBV28; abundance: many; j_gene: TRBJ2-7; CDR3nt: TGTGCCAGCAGCCCCGGGGGCACCCTGAGGTACGAGCAGTACTTC; CDR3aa: CASSPGGTLRYEQYF
d_gene: -; v_gene: TRBV27; abundance: -; j_gene: TRBJ2-5; CDR3nt: TGTGCCAGCAGCGGGACCACAGGGACCCAGTACTTC; CDR3aa: CASSGTTGTQYF
d_gene: TRBD1; v_gene: TRBV12-5; abundance: many; j_gene: TRBJ2-5; CDR3nt: TGTGCTAGTGCCCGGACAGGGGGCTTAGAGACCCAGTACTTC; CDR3aa: CASARTGGLETQYF
d_gene: -; v_gene: TRBV27; abundance: many; j_gene: TRBJ1-2; CDR3nt: TGTGCCACCTCAAGCCAGGGCCTTCCTACACCTTATGGCTACACCTTC; CDR3aa: CATSSQGLPTPYGYTF
d_gene: -; v_gene: TRBV6-2/TRBV6-3; abundance: many; j_gene: TRBJ2-7; CDR3nt: TGTGCCAGCAGTTACGTTGGGCCCTACGAGCAGTACTTC; CDR3aa: CASSYVGPYEQYF
d_gene: -; v_gene: TRBV2; abundance: -; j_gene: TRBJ1-2; CDR3nt: TGTGCCAGCAGTGATCAGCCAGGGGATGGCTACACCTTC; CDR3aa: CASSDQPGDGYTF
d_gene: -; v_gene: TRBV7-9; abundance: many; j_gene: TRBJ2-6; CDR3nt: TGTGCCAGCAGGACTGGGACACCAGCTTCGAGATCTGGGGCCAACGTCCTGACTTTC; CDR3aa: CASRTGTPASRSGANVLTF
d_gene: -; v_gene: TRBV2; abundance: many; j_gene: TRBJ2-6; CDR3nt: TGTGCCAGCAGCCGATCTCAGGGACCTGGGGCCAACGTCCTGACTTTC; CDR3aa: CASSRSQGPGANVLTF
d_gene: TRBD1; v_gene: TRBV11-2; abundance: -; j_gene: TRBJ2-7; CDR3nt: TGTGCCAGCAGCGAGAGGACAGGGACTTTCTACGAGCAGTACTTC; CDR3aa: CASSERTGTFYEQYF
d_gene: -; v_gene: TRBV6-1; abundance: few; j_gene: TRBJ1-2; CDR3nt: TGTGCCAGTAAGAGCTATGGCTACACCTTC; CDR3aa: CASKSYGYTF
d_gene: -; v_gene: TRBV2; abundance: -; j_gene: TRBJ1-1; CDR3nt: TGTGCCACGCAGGGGATGAACACTGAAGCTTTCTTT; CDR3aa: CATQGMNTEAFF